This TCR beta chain appears in the sequencing data of a study of blood T cells in healthy people across ages (dated by TCRdb to between 2015 and 2016). At the level of the whole study: In model experiments, template switching captured about one uniquely barcoded TCR beta cDNA molecule for every two T cells. Four age groups were formed from the donors: young (average approximately 15 years), middle-aged (approximately 39), aged (about 62) and long-lived (around 80). Two additional independent replicas of 1 million unique cDNA reads from the same blood draw were analyzed for two donors (one aged 18 to 30 and one aged 80 or older). To avoid experimental bias, donors of different ages were spread randomly across the sequencing lanes. To track age-related changes in TCR beta repertoire diversity, the study relied on deep sequencing normalized with unique cDNA molecular identifiers.

What the study reported, not specific to this receptor: There was a strong correlation between observed TCR beta diversity and the percentage of naive T cells measured by flow cytometry. As age increased, observed TCR beta diversity per million T cells dropped in a roughly linear way, and a significant reduction was already evident by age 40. Estimates of total diversity based on one million sequenced T cells were regarded as lower bounds and as underestimates. Because donor CMV infection status was unknown, age-related changes in expanded clonotypes were potentially confounded. Since profiling was done on bulk unsorted PBMCs, naive and antigen-experienced compartments could not be conclusively compared. Compared with the aged group, the long-lived group had more naive CD4+ T cells, fewer expanded clones and increased TCR diversity, suggesting age selection.

A few counts support this clonotype. Its antigen remains unidentified. No qualities accompany the bases; no much larger clone lies one base away. The donors were around 39 Caucasian individuals from Russia, aged roughly 6 to 90 years, who were systemically healthy. Ten milliliters of peripheral blood were drawn from each donor into EDTA-treated Vacutainer tubes. PBMCs were isolated by Ficoll-Paque density-gradient centrifugation, with at least 7 million obtained per sample. Total RNA, at least 6 micrograms per sample, was extracted from PBMCs with Trizol reagent. Naive CD45RAhigh/CD27high T cell percentages were measured by flow cytometry on a PBMC aliquot from every donor. V loses 2 bases of germline sequence and J loses 1 base, and the interval between the two ends is 13 bases. For CDR1 and CDR2, the germline V gene lists MNHEY and SVGAGI. Spanning cysteine to phenylalanine, the CDR3 consists of 16 amino acids. The retained sequence is limited to the CDR3, 48 bases, with the frame set at the first base.

Library preparation used 5' RACE. This sample was sequenced with an Illumina HiSeq 2500. A second about 6 to 11 cycle PCR used a sample-barcoded 5' primer and a J-beta primer mix. Each TCR beta cDNA molecule received a unique molecular identifier from a template-switch 5' adaptor carrying 12 random nucleotides. Each sample yielded at least 3 million CDR3-containing paired-end reads. First-strand cDNA was synthesized from all RNA with the Mint cDNA synthesis kit, primed by a TRBC-specific oligonucleotide. Following uracil-DNA glycosylase treatment, a first 18-cycle PCR with universal primers M1SS and BC2_uni_R was performed on all cDNA. On the authors' methods: Each sample was normalized by randomly selecting 1 million high-quality reads, each carrying a distinct molecular identifier. Reads sharing molecular identifiers were discarded rather than binned into consensus sequences. MiTCR, set to a Q25 quality threshold and the strictest error-elimination algorithm, was used for CDR3 identification, clonotype clustering and error correction. A nonparametric unseen species model with Euler transformation was used to estimate a lower bound on total TCR beta diversity. The public reads were run again by TCRdb, first through fastp at Q25 and then through MiXCR, and only productive beta chains were kept. Merged by CDR3 protein, the rows form single entries marked with the most common genes and DNA. TCRdb, not the authors, supplied the V and J calls. The sample table lists about 1.5 million distinct CDR3 sequences, roughly two fifths of them with a count of one. Jointly, the top ten make up over 3.5% of the sample.

This chain joins TRBV6-5 to TRBJ2-3, with the D gene tentatively TRBD1 or TRBD2, based on 6 matching bases in each. This clonotype was obtained from a woman between 18 and 29 years old in good health. The sample taken for sequencing was blood. In nucleotide form, the sequence is TGTGCCAGCAGTTACACGGAGGGGGGCCGCACAGATACGCAGTATTTT. Translation gives CASSYTEGGRTDTQYF.